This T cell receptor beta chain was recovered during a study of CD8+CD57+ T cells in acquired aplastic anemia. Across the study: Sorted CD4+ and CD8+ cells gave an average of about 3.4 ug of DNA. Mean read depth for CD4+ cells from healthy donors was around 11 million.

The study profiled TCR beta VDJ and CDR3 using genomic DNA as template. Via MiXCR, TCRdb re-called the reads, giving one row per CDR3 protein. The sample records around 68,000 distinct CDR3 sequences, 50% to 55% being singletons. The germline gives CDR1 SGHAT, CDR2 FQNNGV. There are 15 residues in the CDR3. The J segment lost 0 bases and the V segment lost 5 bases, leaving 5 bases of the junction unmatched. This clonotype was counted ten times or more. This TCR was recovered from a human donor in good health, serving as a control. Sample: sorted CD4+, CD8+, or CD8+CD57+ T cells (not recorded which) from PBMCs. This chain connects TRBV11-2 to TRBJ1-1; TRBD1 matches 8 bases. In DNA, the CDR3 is TGTGCCAGCAGCCCCGCGACAGGGGTGAACACTGAAGCTTTCTTT. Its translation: CASSPATGVNTEAFF.